This T cell receptor beta chain comes out of a study of CD8+ T cells in alopecia areata. Turning to the study itself: Those treated were given oral tofacitinib at 5 to 10 mg twice daily. Dosing with tofacitinib proceeded for 6 to 18 months, followed by 6 months off drug.

The germline gives CDR1 SGHTA, CDR2 FQGTGA. The V and J ends lost 4 bases and 9 bases, in that order; junction bases with no gene match: 11. The CDR3 consists of 15 residues. The treatment: oral pan-JAK inhibitor, 5-10 mg twice daily. There are a few counts of this clone. What it binds is not known. Study-level results: While patients received tofacitinib, many expanded lesional clones remained present in scalp and blood. With just one nonresponder, it is still uncertain whether baseline CD8+ expansion relates to response.

Sequencing templates came from extracted RNA that was reverse transcribed into cDNA. The protocol was immunoSEQ multiplex PCR, while the TCRdb copy is restricted to in-frame clones and leaves out a portion. The sample records about 220,000 clones, about three fifths being singletons. This rearrangement joins TRBV7-3 to TRBJ2-1; 8 nucleotides agree with TRBD2. Sequencing was performed on CD4+ T cells sorted from blood, taken at week 4, from a patient treated with tofacitinib. The sequence was collected from a human donor with alopecia areata. The CDR3 DNA follows: TGTGCCAGCAGCTCCCCCGGGACTAGTCCGGGTGAGCAGTTCTTC. This codes for CASSSPGTSPGEQFF.